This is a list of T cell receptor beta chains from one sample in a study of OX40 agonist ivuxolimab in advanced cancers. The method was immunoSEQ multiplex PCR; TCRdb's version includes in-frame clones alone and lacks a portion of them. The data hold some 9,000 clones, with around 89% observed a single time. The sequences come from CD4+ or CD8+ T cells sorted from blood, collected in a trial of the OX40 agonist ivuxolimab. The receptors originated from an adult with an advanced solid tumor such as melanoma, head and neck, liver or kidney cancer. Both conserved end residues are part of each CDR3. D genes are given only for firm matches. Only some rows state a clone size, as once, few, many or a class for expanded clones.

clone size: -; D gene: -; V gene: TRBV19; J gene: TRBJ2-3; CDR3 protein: CASSIGWSSRVGTDTQYF; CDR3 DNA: TGTGCCAGTAGTATAGGCTGGTCAAGTAGGGTTGGGACAGATACGCAGTATTTT
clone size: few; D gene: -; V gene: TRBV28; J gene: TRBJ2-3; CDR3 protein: CASSLRGIVTDTQYF; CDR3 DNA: TGTGCCAGCAGTTTACGAGGGATTGTGACAGATACGCAGTATTTT
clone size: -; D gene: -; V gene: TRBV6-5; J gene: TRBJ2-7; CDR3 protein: CASSDPDGYEQYF; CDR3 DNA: TGTGCCAGCAGTGACCCGGACGGGTACGAGCAGTACTTC
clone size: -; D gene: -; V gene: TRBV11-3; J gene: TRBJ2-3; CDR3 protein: CASSLGSDTQYF; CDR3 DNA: TGTGCCAGCAGCTTAGGGTCAGATACGCAGTATTTT
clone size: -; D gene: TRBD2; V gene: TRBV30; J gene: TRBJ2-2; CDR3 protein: CAWGRDYTGELFF; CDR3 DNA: TGTGCCTGGGGGAGGGATTACACCGGGGAGCTGTTTTTT
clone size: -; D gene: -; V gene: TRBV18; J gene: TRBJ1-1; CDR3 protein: CASSPPSSIMGVTEAFF; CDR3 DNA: TGTGCCAGCTCACCACCTAGTAGTATAATGGGCGTCACTGAAGCTTTCTTT
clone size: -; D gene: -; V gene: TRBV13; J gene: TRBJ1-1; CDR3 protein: CASSLGQDGTEAFF; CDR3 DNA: TGTGCCAGCAGCTTAGGGCAGGACGGCACTGAAGCTTTCTTT
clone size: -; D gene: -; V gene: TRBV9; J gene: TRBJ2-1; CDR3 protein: CASNQGQNPNEQFF; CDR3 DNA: TGTGCCAGCAACCAGGGACAAAATCCAAATGAGCAGTTCTTC
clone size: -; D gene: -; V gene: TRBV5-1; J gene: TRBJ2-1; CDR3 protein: CASSLASADLLGDNEQFF; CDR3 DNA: TGCGCCAGCAGCTTGGCCAGCGCAGACCTTTTGGGGGACAATGAGCAGTTCTTC
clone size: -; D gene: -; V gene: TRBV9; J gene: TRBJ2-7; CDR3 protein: CASSVDTTYEQYF; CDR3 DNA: TGTGCCAGCAGCGTCGACACTACCTACGAGCAGTACTTC
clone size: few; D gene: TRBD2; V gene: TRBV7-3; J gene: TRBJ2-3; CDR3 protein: CASSLKGIAGYTDTQYF; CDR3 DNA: TGTGCCAGCAGCTTAAAAGGCATAGCGGGCTACACAGATACGCAGTATTTT
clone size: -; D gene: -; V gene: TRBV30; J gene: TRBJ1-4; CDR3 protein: CAWRVGGREKLFF; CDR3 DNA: TGTGCCTGGAGGGTGGGGGGGCGGGAAAAACTGTTTTTT
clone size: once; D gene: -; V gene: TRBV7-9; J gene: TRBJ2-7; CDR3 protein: CASSAVRDTSYEQYF; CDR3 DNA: TGTGCCAGCAGCGCAGTCCGGGACACTTCCTACGAGCAGTACTTC
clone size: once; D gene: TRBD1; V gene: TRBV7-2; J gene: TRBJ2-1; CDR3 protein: CASSPKDRVPSYNEQFF; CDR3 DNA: TGTGCCAGCAGCCCTAAAGACAGGGTCCCCTCCTACAATGAGCAGTTCTTC
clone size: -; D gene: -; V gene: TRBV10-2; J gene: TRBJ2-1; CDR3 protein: CASSGNSHGFF; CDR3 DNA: TGCGCCAGCAGTGGAAACAGTCATGGGTTCTTC
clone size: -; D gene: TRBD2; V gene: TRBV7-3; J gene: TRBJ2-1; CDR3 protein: CASSLSGSFNEQFF; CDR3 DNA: TGTGCCAGCAGCTTGAGCGGGAGTTTCAATGAGCAGTTCTTC
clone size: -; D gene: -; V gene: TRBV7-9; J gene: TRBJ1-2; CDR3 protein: CASSLNRDGYTF; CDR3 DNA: TGTGCCAGCAGCCTTAACAGGGATGGCTACACCTTC
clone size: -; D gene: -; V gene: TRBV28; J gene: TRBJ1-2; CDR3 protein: CASSANSNYGYTF; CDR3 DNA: TGTGCCAGCAGCGCGAACAGTAACTATGGCTACACCTTC
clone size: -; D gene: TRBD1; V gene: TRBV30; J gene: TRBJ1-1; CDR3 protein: CAWDRTGGTEAFF; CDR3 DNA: TGTGCCTGGGACCGGACAGGGGGCACTGAAGCTTTCTTT
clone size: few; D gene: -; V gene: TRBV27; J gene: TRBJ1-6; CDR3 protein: CASSYGTSSYNSPLHF; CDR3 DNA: TGTGCCAGCAGTTACGGGACGAGCTCCTATAATTCACCCCTCCACTTT
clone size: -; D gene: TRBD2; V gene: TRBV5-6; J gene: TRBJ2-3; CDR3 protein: CASSLGGVSVDTQYF; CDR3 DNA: TGTGCCAGCAGCCTGGGAGGGGTTTCGGTAGATACGCAGTATTTT
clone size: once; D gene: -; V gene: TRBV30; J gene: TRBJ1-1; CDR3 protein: CAWSVGLTEAFF; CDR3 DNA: TGTGCCTGGAGTGTAGGGCTCACTGAAGCTTTCTTT
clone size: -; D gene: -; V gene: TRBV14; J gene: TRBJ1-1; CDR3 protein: CASSQWTALAFF; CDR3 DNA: TGTGCCAGCAGCCAATGGACAGCTTTGGCTTTCTTT
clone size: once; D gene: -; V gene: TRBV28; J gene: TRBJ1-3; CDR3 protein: CASSLWFSGNTIYF; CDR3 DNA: TGTGCCAGCAGTTTGTGGTTCTCTGGAAACACCATATATTTT
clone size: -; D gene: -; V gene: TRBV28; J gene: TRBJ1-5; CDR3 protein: CASSLVRGNDQPQHF; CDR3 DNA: TGTGCCAGCAGTTTGGTCAGAGGGAATGATCAGCCCCAGCATTTT
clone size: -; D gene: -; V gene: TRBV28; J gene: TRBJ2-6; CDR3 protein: CASSSGRAGANVLTF; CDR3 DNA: TGTGCCAGCAGCTCTGGTCGGGCTGGGGCCAACGTCCTGACTTTC
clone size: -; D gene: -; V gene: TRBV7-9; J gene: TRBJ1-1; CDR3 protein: CASSFREGKGTEAFF; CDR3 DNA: TGTGCCAGCAGCTTTAGAGAGGGGAAAGGCACTGAAGCTTTCTTT
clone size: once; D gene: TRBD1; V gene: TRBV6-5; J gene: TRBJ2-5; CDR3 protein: CASSLQGKGEETQYF; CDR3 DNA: TGTGCCAGCAGTTTACAGGGGAAAGGGGAAGAGACCCAGTACTTC
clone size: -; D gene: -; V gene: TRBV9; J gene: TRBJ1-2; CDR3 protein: CASSARVGGYTF; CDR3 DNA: TGTGCCAGCAGCGCTCGAGTGGGAGGCTACACCTTC
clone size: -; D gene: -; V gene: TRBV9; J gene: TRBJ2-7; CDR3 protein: CASSVVGPRVREQYF; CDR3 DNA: TGTGCCAGCAGCGTAGTAGGACCAAGGGTTCGCGAGCAGTACTTC
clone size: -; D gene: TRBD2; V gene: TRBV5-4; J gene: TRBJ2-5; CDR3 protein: CASSPWLAGFQETQYF; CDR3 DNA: TGTGCCAGCAGCCCCTGGTTAGCGGGGTTCCAAGAGACCCAGTACTTC
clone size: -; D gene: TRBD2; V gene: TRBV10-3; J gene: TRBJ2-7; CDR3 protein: CAISTPMALAGAYEQYF; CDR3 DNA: TGTGCCATCAGTACCCCAATGGCCCTAGCGGGGGCCTACGAGCAGTACTTC
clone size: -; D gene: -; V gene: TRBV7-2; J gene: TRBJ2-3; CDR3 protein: CASSLVRTGGTDTQYF; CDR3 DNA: TGTGCCAGCAGCTTAGTCAGGACTGGAGGCACAGATACGCAGTATTTT
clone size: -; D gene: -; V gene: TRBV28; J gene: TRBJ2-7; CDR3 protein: CASSAPGTLYEQYF; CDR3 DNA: TGTGCCAGCAGTGCCCCCGGGACTCTCTACGAGCAGTACTTC
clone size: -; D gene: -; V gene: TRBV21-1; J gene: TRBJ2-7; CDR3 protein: CASSKPPVWLLGRATYEQYF; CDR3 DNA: TGTGCCAGCAGCAAACCCCCTGTATGGCTGCTCGGGAGAGCAACCTACGAGCAGTACTTC
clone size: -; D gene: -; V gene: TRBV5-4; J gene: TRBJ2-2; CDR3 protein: CASRAQSGELFF; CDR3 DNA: TGTGCCAGCAGGGCACAATCCGGGGAGCTGTTTTTT
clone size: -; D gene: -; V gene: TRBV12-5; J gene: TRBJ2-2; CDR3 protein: CASESLTGELFF; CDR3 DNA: TGTGCTAGCGAGTCCTTGACCGGGGAGCTGTTTTTT
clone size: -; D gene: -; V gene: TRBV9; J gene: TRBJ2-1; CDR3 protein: CASSPQGADSYNEQFF; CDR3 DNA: TGTGCCAGCAGCCCTCAAGGCGCGGACTCCTACAATGAGCAGTTCTTC
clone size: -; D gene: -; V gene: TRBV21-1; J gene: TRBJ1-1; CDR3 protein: CASSGKGQGKNVGTEAFF; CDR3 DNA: TGTGCCAGCAGCGGTAAGGGACAGGGGAAAAACGTTGGCACTGAAGCTTTCTTT
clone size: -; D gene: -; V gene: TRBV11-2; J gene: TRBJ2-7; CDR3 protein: CASSLDPTMWGEYEQYF; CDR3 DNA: TGTGCCAGCAGCTTAGATCCAACCATGTGGGGGGAATACGAGCAGTACTTC
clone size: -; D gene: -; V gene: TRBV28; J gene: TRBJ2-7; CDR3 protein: CASRSIRDGSYEQYF; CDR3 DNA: TGTGCCAGCAGATCGATCCGGGACGGAAGCTACGAGCAGTACTTC
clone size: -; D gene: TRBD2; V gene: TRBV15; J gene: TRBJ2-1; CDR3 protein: CATSRDTIKLAGPSYNEQFF; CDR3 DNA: TGTGCCACCAGCAGAGATACCATTAAATTAGCGGGCCCCTCCTACAATGAGCAGTTCTTC